This TCR beta chain was captured in a study of cytomegalovirus exposure and HLA in healthy donors. Across the whole study: Across a few hundred genotyped donors, approximately 81% landed in the Caucasian-associated ancestry cluster. Study results and limitations: Available immune exposure information covered CMV serostatus only. The CMV antigen specificity of a few CMV-associated chains was confirmed through in vitro analysis.

The CDR3 extends over 16 amino acids. Germline V gives CDR1 GTSNPN, CDR2 SVGIG (reference sequence). The junction had 17 bases not matched to a gene; V was cut back by 5 bases and J by 7 bases. Primers: 60 Vbeta forward and 13 Jbeta reverse. The repertoire was sequenced with immunoSEQ multiplex PCR; TCRdb's copy has only in-frame clones and lacks some. The sample holds about 140,000 clones, around 80% seen once. Concerning this clone: Its antigen is still unknown.

The J gene is TRBJ2-5, the V gene TRBV30, with 9 positions matching TRBD1. The source of this sequence is a middle-aged man in good health and CMV-seronegative. The sequenced sample was PBMCs. CDR3 protein: CAWGRGRDRVEGTQYF. The CDR3 coding sequence is TGTGCCTGGGGACGGGGCCGGGACAGGGTCGAGGGGACCCAGTACTTC.